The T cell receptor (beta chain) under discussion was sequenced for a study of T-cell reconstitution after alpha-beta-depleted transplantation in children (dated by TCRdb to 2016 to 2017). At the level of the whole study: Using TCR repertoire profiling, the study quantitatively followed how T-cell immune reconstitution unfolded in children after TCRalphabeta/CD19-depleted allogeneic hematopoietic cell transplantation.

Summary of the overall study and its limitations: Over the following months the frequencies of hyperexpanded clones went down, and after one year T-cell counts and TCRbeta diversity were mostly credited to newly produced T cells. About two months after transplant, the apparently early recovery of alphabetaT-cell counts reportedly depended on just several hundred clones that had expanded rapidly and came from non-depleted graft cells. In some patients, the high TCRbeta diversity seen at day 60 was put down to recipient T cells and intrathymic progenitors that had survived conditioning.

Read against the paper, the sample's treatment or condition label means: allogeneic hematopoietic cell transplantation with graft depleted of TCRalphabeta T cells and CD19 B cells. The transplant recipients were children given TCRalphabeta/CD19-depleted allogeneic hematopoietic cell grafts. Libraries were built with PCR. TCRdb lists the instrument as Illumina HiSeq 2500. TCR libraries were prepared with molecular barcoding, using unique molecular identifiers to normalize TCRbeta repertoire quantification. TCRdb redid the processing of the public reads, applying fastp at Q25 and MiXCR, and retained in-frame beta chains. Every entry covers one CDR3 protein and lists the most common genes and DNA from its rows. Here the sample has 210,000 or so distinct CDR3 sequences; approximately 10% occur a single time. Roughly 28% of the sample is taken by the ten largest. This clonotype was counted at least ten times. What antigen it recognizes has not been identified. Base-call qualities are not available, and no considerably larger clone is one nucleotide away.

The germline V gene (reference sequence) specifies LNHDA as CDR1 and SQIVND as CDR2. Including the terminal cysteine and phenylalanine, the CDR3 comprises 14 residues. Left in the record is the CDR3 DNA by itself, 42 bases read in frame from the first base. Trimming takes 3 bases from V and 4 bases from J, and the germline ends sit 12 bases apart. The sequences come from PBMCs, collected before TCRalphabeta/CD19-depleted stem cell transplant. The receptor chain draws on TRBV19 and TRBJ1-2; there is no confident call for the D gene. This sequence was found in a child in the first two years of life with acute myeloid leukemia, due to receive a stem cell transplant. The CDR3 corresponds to CASSIVITPYGYTF. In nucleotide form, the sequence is TGTGCCAGTAGTATCGTAATCACGCCCTATGGCTACACCTTC.